Listed below are T cell receptor beta chains from one sample, sequenced in a study of blood T cells in healthy people across ages. TCRdb re-analysed the 5' RACE reads in MiXCR, keeping a single row per CDR3 protein. Among fewer than 900,000 distinct CDR3 sequences listed, approximately 49% were seen once. Sequencing input: blood. The receptors stem from a woman aged 55-69 years in good health. The CDR3 runs from the conserved cysteine through the conserved F or W. The order of the fields is J gene, clone size, V gene, D gene, CDR3 DNA, CDR3 protein. A D gene is named only where the DNA matches it firmly. Rows give clone size only sometimes, using once, few, many, or a class for an expanded clone.

j_gene: TRBJ2-1
abundance: .
v_gene: TRBV4-3
d_gene: .
CDR3nt: TGCGCCAGCAGCCAAGAAACAGGATACAATGAGCAGTTCTTC
CDR3aa: CASSQETGYNEQFF

j_gene: TRBJ2-4
abundance: .
v_gene: TRBV19
d_gene: .
CDR3nt: TGTGCCAGTAGTCCGGCTCTAACCAAAAACATTCAGTACTTC
CDR3aa: CASSPALTKNIQYF

j_gene: TRBJ2-1
abundance: .
v_gene: TRBV3-1
d_gene: TRBD2
CDR3nt: TGTGCCAGCAGCCAAGATATTCCGGGACTAGCGAACTCCTACAATGAGCAGTTCTTC
CDR3aa: CASSQDIPGLANSYNEQFF

j_gene: TRBJ2-7
abundance: .
v_gene: TRBV12-3/TRBV12-4
d_gene: .
CDR3nt: TGTGCCAGCAGTTTTAGAGCGCTTGGGACCTACGAGCAGTACTTC
CDR3aa: CASSFRALGTYEQYF

j_gene: TRBJ1-5
abundance: .
v_gene: TRBV4-2
d_gene: .
CDR3nt: TGTGCCAGCAGCCCCACGGCGGGGGACGAACAGCCCCAGCATTTT
CDR3aa: CASSPTAGDEQPQHF

j_gene: TRBJ1-2
abundance: .
v_gene: TRBV15
d_gene: .
CDR3nt: TGTGCCACCAGCAGAGGATGGGGGAGCGGGTTTGGCTACACCTTC
CDR3aa: CATSRGWGSGFGYTF

j_gene: TRBJ2-7
abundance: few
v_gene: TRBV5-1
d_gene: .
CDR3nt: TGCGCCAGCCGACCCAACTCAGCCTACGAGCAGTACTTC
CDR3aa: CASRPNSAYEQYF

j_gene: TRBJ2-5
abundance: .
v_gene: TRBV20-1
d_gene: .
CDR3nt: TGCAGTGCTCCTACGGACTCAGAGACCCAGTACTTC
CDR3aa: CSAPTDSETQYF

j_gene: TRBJ2-3
abundance: .
v_gene: TRBV20-1
d_gene: TRBD2
CDR3nt: TGCAGTGCTGAGGTTGGACTAGCGGGAGTAAGGGGGGATACGCAGTATTTT
CDR3aa: CSAEVGLAGVRGDTQYF

j_gene: TRBJ2-1
abundance: .
v_gene: TRBV5-1
d_gene: .
CDR3nt: TGCGCCAGCTCAACGGACATCCTTTCCTACAATGAGCAGTTCTTC
CDR3aa: CASSTDILSYNEQFF

j_gene: TRBJ2-7
abundance: .
v_gene: TRBV5-6
d_gene: TRBD1
CDR3nt: TGTGCCAGCAGCTCGCCGGGACAGGGTATTAGCTCCTACGAGCAGTACTTC
CDR3aa: CASSSPGQGISSYEQYF

j_gene: TRBJ2-5
abundance: .
v_gene: TRBV7-7
d_gene: .
CDR3nt: TGTGCCAGCAGCTTAGGGCCAAGACAAGAGACCCAGTACTTC
CDR3aa: CASSLGPRQETQYF

j_gene: TRBJ1-2
abundance: .
v_gene: TRBV2
d_gene: TRBD1
CDR3nt: TGTGCCAGCATAAAGGACAGGGGGCTTCTGGGCTATGGCTACACCTTC
CDR3aa: CASIKDRGLLGYGYTF

j_gene: TRBJ2-7
abundance: .
v_gene: TRBV5-1
d_gene: .
CDR3nt: TGCGCCAGCAGCTACACCGCCGGGGCCTACGAGCAGTACTTC
CDR3aa: CASSYTAGAYEQYF

j_gene: TRBJ2-3
abundance: .
v_gene: TRBV12-3/TRBV12-4
d_gene: .
CDR3nt: TGTGCCAGCAGCCCGGGACATACTAGCACAGATACGCAGTATTTT
CDR3aa: CASSPGHTSTDTQYF

j_gene: TRBJ2-1
abundance: .
v_gene: TRBV20-1
d_gene: TRBD1
CDR3nt: TGCGGTGCTAGAGTTCAGGACAGGGGTTACAATGAGCAGTTCTTC
CDR3aa: CGARVQDRGYNEQFF

j_gene: TRBJ1-2
abundance: .
v_gene: TRBV25-1
d_gene: .
CDR3nt: TGTGCCAGCAGTGATACTAGGACGGGACAAACCTATGGCTACACCTTC
CDR3aa: CASSDTRTGQTYGYTF

j_gene: TRBJ1-2
abundance: .
v_gene: TRBV7-2
d_gene: TRBD1
CDR3nt: TGTGCCAGCAGCTTAGATACAGGGGGAAACTATGGCTACACCTTC
CDR3aa: CASSLDTGGNYGYTF

j_gene: TRBJ2-1
abundance: .
v_gene: TRBV12-3/TRBV12-4
d_gene: TRBD2
CDR3nt: TGTGCCAGCAGTTCCTTGACTAGCGGGGTGAACAATGAGCAGTTCTTC
CDR3aa: CASSSLTSGVNNEQFF

j_gene: TRBJ2-3
abundance: few
v_gene: TRBV2
d_gene: TRBD1
CDR3nt: TGTGCCAGCAGTGCATGGACAGGGGGGTCGGATACGCAGTATTTT
CDR3aa: CASSAWTGGSDTQYF

j_gene: TRBJ2-1
abundance: .
v_gene: TRBV20-1
d_gene: .
CDR3nt: TGCAGTGCTAGATCCGCCAGGACTGCCATCTTTGGGCAGTTCTTC
CDR3aa: CSARSARTAIFGQFF

j_gene: TRBJ2-3
abundance: few
v_gene: TRBV20-1
d_gene: .
CDR3nt: TGCAGTGCTAGTCCCGGGACAACTAGCACAGATACGCAGTATTTT
CDR3aa: CSASPGTTSTDTQYF

j_gene: TRBJ2-1
abundance: .
v_gene: TRBV29-1
d_gene: .
CDR3nt: TGCAGCGTTGAACTTCGGCGCAATGAGCAGTTCTTC
CDR3aa: CSVELRRNEQFF

j_gene: TRBJ2-7
abundance: .
v_gene: TRBV4-2
d_gene: .
CDR3nt: TGTGCCAGCAGCCAAAGGGCAGGGCAACAAGCCTACGAGCAGTACTTC
CDR3aa: CASSQRAGQQAYEQYF

j_gene: TRBJ1-1
abundance: once
v_gene: TRBV20-1
d_gene: .
CDR3nt: TGCAGTGCTAGAGATCCCAGGGCCAGGACTGAAGCTTTCTTT
CDR3aa: CSARDPRARTEAFF

j_gene: TRBJ2-2
abundance: few
v_gene: TRBV28
d_gene: .
CDR3nt: TGTGCCAGCAGTGAACCCCGCTGGGGCACCGGGGAGCTGTTTTTT
CDR3aa: CASSEPRWGTGELFF

j_gene: TRBJ2-3
abundance: .
v_gene: TRBV9
d_gene: TRBD2
CDR3nt: TGTGCCAGCAGCGTAGGAGCTAGCGGGAGCGCCGATACGCAGTATTTT
CDR3aa: CASSVGASGSADTQYF

j_gene: TRBJ2-5
abundance: .
v_gene: TRBV6-4
d_gene: TRBD2
CDR3nt: TGTGCCAGCAGACGACGGGGGCTAGCGGGAGACCCGCAAGAGACCCAGTACTTC
CDR3aa: CASRRRGLAGDPQETQYF

j_gene: TRBJ2-7
abundance: few
v_gene: TRBV11-2
d_gene: .
CDR3nt: TGTGCCAGCAGCCTTGAGGTCGGGGTCTACGAGCAGTACTTC
CDR3aa: CASSLEVGVYEQYF

j_gene: TRBJ2-1
abundance: few
v_gene: TRBV29-1
d_gene: TRBD2
CDR3nt: TGCAGCGTTGAAGGGGGTCCTAGCGGGAGTAAATACAATGAGCAGTTCTTC
CDR3aa: CSVEGGPSGSKYNEQFF